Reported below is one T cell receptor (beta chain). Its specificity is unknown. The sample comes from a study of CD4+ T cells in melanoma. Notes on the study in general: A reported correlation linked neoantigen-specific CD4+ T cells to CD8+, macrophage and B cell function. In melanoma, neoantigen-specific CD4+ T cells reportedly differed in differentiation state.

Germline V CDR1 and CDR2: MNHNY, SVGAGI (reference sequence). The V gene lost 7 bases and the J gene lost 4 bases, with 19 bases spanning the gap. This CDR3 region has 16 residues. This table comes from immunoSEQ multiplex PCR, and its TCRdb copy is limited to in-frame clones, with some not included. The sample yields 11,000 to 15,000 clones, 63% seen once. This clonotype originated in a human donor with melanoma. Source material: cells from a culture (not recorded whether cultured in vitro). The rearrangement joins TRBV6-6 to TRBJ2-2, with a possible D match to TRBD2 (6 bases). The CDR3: CASTLPGGGSTGELFF. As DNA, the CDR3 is TGTGCCAGCACCCTCCCCGGGGGAGGATCCACCGGGGAGCTGTTTTTT.